This T cell receptor beta chain came from a study of OX40 agonist ivuxolimab in advanced cancers. Study background: Dosing consisted of intravenous ivuxolimab at 0.01 to 10 mg/kg every 2 weeks. Age averaged 60 years (range about 23 to 85), and around 87% were male.

Generated by immunoSEQ multiplex PCR, the TCRdb table keeps only in-frame clones and is missing some. The repertoire consists of about 76,000 clones, with about 85% occurring once and the leading ten covering around 2.9%. V dropped 5 bases and J dropped 6 bases, with 15 bases sitting between them. CDR1 SGHTS and CDR2 YDEGEE come from the germline V gene. This CDR3 contains 14 residues. This clone has just a few counts. Its antigen is still unknown. General study results and limits: The average count of expanded clones was higher among CD8+ T cells than among CD4+.

This sequence originates from an adult with an advanced solid tumor such as melanoma, head and neck, liver or kidney cancer. The material sequenced was CD4+ or CD8+ T cells sorted from blood, taken in a trial of the OX40 agonist ivuxolimab. The chain links TRBV5-8 to TRBJ1-5; possibly TRBD1 for D (5 bases). CDR3 coding DNA: TGTGCCAGCAGACCATTTAGGGGTTCTCAGCCCCAGCATTTT. As protein: CASRPFRGSQPQHF.